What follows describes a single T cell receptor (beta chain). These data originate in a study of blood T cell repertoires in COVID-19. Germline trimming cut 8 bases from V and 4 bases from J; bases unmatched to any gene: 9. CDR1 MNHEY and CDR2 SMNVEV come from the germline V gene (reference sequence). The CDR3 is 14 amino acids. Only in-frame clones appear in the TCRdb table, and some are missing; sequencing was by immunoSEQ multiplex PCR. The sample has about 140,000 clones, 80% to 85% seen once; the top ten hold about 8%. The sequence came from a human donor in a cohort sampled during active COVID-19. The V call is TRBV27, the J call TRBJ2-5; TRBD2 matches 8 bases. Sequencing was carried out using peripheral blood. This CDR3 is CASRHSGGRETQYF. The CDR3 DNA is TGTGCCAGCCGCCACAGCGGGGGCCGAGAGACCCAGTACTTC.